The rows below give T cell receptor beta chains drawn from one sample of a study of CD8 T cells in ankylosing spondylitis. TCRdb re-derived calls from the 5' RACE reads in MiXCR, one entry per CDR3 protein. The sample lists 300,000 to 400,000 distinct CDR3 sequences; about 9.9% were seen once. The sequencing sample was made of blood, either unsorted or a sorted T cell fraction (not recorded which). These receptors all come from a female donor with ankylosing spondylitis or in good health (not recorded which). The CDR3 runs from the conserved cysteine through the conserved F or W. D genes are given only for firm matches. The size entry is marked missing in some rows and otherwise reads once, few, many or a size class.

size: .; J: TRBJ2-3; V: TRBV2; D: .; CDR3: CASNLIGDTQYF; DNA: TGTGCCAGCAATTTAATAGGGGATACGCAGTATTTT
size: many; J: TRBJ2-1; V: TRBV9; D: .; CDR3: CASSVAIGDEQFF; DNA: TGTGCCAGCAGCGTAGCAATAGGTGATGAGCAGTTCTTC
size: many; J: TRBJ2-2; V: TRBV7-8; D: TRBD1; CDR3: CASSYGDRTTGELFF; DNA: TGTGCCAGCAGCTATGGGGACAGAACAACCGGGGAGCTGTTTTTT
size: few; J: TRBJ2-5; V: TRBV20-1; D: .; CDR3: CSASGSTGETQYF; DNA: TGCAGTGCTAGTGGTTCCACCGGAGAGACCCAGTACTTC
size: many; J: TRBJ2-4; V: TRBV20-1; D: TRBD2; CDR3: CSARKTSGSQVGNIQYF; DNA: TGCAGTGCTAGAAAAACTAGCGGGTCCCAGGTGGGAAACATTCAGTACTTC
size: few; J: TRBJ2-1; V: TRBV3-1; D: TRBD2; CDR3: CASSPTSGSFPREQFF; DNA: TGTGCCAGCAGCCCGACTAGCGGGAGTTTCCCTCGGGAGCAGTTCTTC
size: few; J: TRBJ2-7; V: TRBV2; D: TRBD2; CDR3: CASSSPRGAGRPPSNSYEQYF; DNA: TGTGCCAGCAGTTCCCCTAGGGGAGCGGGAAGACCACCGTCAAACTCCTACGAGCAGTACTTC
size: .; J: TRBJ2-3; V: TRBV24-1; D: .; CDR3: CATSARDTYSRGTDTQYF; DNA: TGTGCCACCAGTGCCCGGGACACATACTCTAGGGGCACAGATACGCAGTATTTT
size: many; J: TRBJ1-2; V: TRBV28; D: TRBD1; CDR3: CASTLETGRGYTF; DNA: TGTGCCAGCACCCTAGAGACAGGGAGAGGCTACACCTTC
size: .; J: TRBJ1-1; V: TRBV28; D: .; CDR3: CASSLSRSRTEAFF; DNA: TGTGCCAGCAGTTTAAGCAGGTCGCGAACTGAAGCTTTCTTT
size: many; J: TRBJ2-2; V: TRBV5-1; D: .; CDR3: CAIGRDGELFF; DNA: TGCGCCATTGGAAGGGACGGGGAGCTGTTTTTT
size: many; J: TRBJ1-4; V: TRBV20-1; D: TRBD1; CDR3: CSAPERTGAEKLFF; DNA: TGCAGTGCCCCCGAAAGGACAGGGGCAGAAAAACTGTTTTTT
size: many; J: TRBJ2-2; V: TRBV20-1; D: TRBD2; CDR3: CSARDRMGTSGTGELFF; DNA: TGCAGTGCCCGTGACAGGATGGGGACTAGCGGAACCGGGGAGCTGTTTTTT
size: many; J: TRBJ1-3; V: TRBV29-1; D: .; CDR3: CSANGGETAGNTIYF; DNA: TGCAGCGCCAACGGCGGGGAGACAGCTGGAAACACCATATATTTT
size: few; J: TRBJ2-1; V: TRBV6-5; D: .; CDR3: CASSYRDISYNEQFF; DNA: TGTGCCAGCAGTTACCGGGATATCTCCTACAATGAGCAGTTCTTC
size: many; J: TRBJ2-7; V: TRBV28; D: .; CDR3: CASSLSPYF; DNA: TGTGCCAGCAGTTTATCCCCGTACTTC
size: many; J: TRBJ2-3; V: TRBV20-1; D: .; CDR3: CSVSPVPGFSTDTQYF; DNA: TGCAGTGTATCACCCGTCCCAGGGTTTAGCACAGATACGCAGTATTTT
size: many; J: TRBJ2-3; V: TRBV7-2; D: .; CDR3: CASSLEQVGTDTQYF; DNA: TGTGCCAGCAGCTTAGAACAGGTCGGCACAGATACGCAGTATTTT
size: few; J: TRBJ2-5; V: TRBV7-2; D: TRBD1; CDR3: CASSLADRGQETQYF; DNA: TGTGCCAGCAGCTTAGCGGACAGGGGGCAAGAGACCCAGTACTTC
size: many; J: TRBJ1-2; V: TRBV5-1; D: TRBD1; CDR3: CASSIGPQGALYGYTF; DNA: TGCGCCAGCAGCATTGGCCCCCAGGGGGCTTTATATGGCTACACCTTC
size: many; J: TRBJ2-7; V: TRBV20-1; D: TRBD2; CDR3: CSARNSGRISYEQYF; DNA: TGCAGTGCTAGAAATAGCGGGCGTATTTCCTACGAGCAGTACTTC
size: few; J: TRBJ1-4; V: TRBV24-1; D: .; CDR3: CATSDPGSNEKLFF; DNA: TGTGCCACCAGTGATCCGGGCAGTAATGAAAAACTGTTTTTT
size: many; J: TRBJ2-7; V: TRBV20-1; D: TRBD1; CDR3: CSAEDRGAAYEQYF; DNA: TGCAGTGCAGAGGACAGGGGCGCTGCCTACGAGCAGTACTTC
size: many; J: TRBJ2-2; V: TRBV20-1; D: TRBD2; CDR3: CSAKPGLTTGELFF; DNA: TGCAGTGCGAAACCGGGACTAACTACCGGGGAGCTGTTTTTT
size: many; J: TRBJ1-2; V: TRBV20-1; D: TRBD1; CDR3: CSAPGQGTNYGYTF; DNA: TGCAGTGCCCCGGGACAGGGGACTAACTATGGCTACACCTTC
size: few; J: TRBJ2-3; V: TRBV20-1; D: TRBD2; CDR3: CCARVAGGRGGTDTQYF; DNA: TGCTGTGCTAGAGTCGCGGGAGGGCGCGGGGGCACAGATACGCAGTATTTT
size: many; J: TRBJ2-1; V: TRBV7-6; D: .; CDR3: CASSLAEVNEQFF; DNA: TGTGCCAGCAGCTTAGCGGAAGTCAATGAGCAGTTCTTC
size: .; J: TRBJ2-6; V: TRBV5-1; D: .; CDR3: CASSWGRVPGANVLTF; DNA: TGCGCCAGCAGCTGGGGTAGGGTCCCTGGGGCCAACGTCCTGACTTTC
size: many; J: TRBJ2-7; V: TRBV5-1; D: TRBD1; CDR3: CASSLAGGIYEQYF; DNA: TGTGCCAGCAGTTTAGCAGGGGGCATTTACGAGCAGTACTTC